This passage covers 32 T cell receptor beta chains from one sample sequenced in a study of cytomegalovirus exposure and HLA in healthy donors (dated by TCRdb to about 2017). The library came from the immunoSEQ multiplex PCR assay. TCRdb limited this immuneACCESS table to in-frame rearrangements with V and J called. A share of clones is missing; checked studies link under half to unresolved V genes, and the rest is unexplained. The sample profile shows hundreds of thousands of clones; about 86% of them were found once. The ten largest account for roughly 1.2% of the sample. The specimen was PBMCs. Source of these receptors: a young woman in good health and CMV-seropositive.

The chain links TRBV27 to TRBJ2-1; maybe TRBD2 (6 bases). V lost 5 bases, J lost 4 bases, and 21 bases lay in between. CDR1 and CDR2 from the germline V gene are MNHEY and SMNVEV (reference sequence). The length of the CDR3 is 17 residues. Here the CDR3 DNA reads TGTGCCAGCAGTGTAGCCCACCTTGGGACTTTTTACAATGAGCAGTTCTTC. It is translated as CASSVAHLGTFYNEQFF.

The rearrangement links TRBV19 to TRBJ1-1; 9 positions agree with TRBD1. CDR3 size: 17 residues. Germline V CDR1 and CDR2: LNHDA, SQIVND (reference sequence). The trim removed 7 bases at V and 1 base at J, leaving 13 bases unmatched. In DNA form, the CDR3 reads TGTGCCAGTAAAAGGCTGACAGGGGGTTTGAGGAACACTGAAGCTTTCTTT. Protein product: CASKRLTGGLRNTEAFF.

This chain joins TRBV30 and TRBJ1-5, with D possibly matching TRBD1 (5 bases). Germline CDR1 GTSNPN, CDR2 SVGIG (reference sequence). Between the trimmed V and J ends, which lost 2 bases and 8 bases, there was a span of 10 bases. CDR3 length: 12 residues. CDR3 nucleotides: TGTGCCTGGAGTCGGCCCAGGGAGCCCCAGCATTTT. Translation: CAWSRPREPQHF.

The V gene is TRBV29-1, the J gene TRBJ2-1; 10 bases align to TRBD2. Germline lookup yields CDR1 SQVTM and CDR2 ANQGSEA. The CDR3 is 16 residues long. V dropped 2 bases and J dropped 7; count of bases not matched to a gene: 11. The CDR3 here is CSVENPLAGVGNEQFF. The CDR3 DNA sequence: TGCAGCGTTGAAAATCCCCTAGCGGGAGTGGGGAATGAGCAGTTCTTC.

This chain links TRBV5-4 with TRBJ2-7, with D possibly matching TRBD1 (6 bases). Per germline, CDR1 SGHNT and CDR2 YYREEE (reference sequence). This CDR3 has 14 amino acids. V lost 4 bases to trimming and J lost 0 bases, with 11 bases between them. This chain's CDR3 is CASSRTASSYEQYF. CDR3 DNA sequence: TGTGCCAGCAGCCGGACAGCGAGCTCCTACGAGCAGTACTTC.

This clone was counted a single time. V usage is TRBV2 and J usage is TRBJ1-1; 9 nucleotides align to TRBD1. The V segment lost 6 bases and the J segment 7 bases; nucleotides outside the gene matches: 9. The germline V gene has CDR1 SNHLY and CDR2 FYNNEI. CDR3 length equals 14 residues. CDR3 bases: TGTGCCAGCAGGAAGGGACAGGGTATCTTTGAAGCTTTCTTT. Residues: CASRKGQGIFEAFF.

The CDR3 here is CASSSVTGTSMISWSYNEQFF. Written as DNA, the CDR3 is TGCGCCAGCAGCTCTGTGACCGGGACTAGCATGATTAGTTGGTCCTACAATGAGCAGTTCTTC. V is TRBV5-1 and J is TRBJ2-1, with TRBD2 matching 9 bases. V lost 3 bases and J lost 1; bases outside the gene matches: 20. The CDR3 contains 21 residues. The germline V gene has CDR1 SGHRS and CDR2 YFSETQ.

Notes on this clone: The sample holds other DNA sequences that translate to the same CDR3. CDR3 amino acids: CASSLRGGSYEQYF. Written as DNA, the CDR3 is TGCGCCAGCAGCTTGAGAGGAGGTAGCTACGAGCAGTACTTC. The chain recombines TRBV5-1 with TRBJ2-7; D perhaps matches TRBD2 (5 bases). The V gene's germline CDR1 is SGHRS and CDR2 YFSETQ. V gave up 1 base and J gave up 3 bases, with 11 bases separating them. CDR3 size: 14 residues.

This chain connects TRBV6-6 to TRBJ2-1; TRBD2 matches at 14 bases. Germline loops: CDR1 MNHNY, CDR2 SVGAGI (reference sequence). The ends lost 2 bases at V and 8 bases at J; junction bases unmatched: 5. This CDR3 has 16 amino acids. The CDR3 DNA is TGTGCCAGCAGTTACGTGGGGACTAGCGGGAGCTATGAGCAGTTCTTC. Translating gives CASSYVGTSGSYEQFF.

This chain uses TRBV6-5 with TRBJ1-1; D remains unclear. This CDR3 spans 11 amino acids. Germline V lookup: CDR1 MNHEY, CDR2 SVGAGI. Trimming pared 2 bases from V and 11 bases from J, leaving 9 bases between. The CDR3 sequence: CASSYAGGAFF. CDR3 sequence (DNA): TGTGCCAGCAGTTACGCCGGAGGGGCTTTCTTT.

The gene calls are TRBV19 and TRBJ2-5; TRBD2 is a possible D gene (6 bases). Trimming took 3 bases from V and 2 from J, leaving 10 bases between them. The CDR3 is made up of 14 amino acids. Per germline, CDR1 LNHDA and CDR2 SQIVND (reference sequence). CDR3 loop: CASSMGGIQETQYF. CDR3 DNA: TGTGCCAGTAGTATGGGCGGGATTCAAGAGACCCAGTACTTC.

The CDR3 loop is CASSLSWQGFEAFF. The CDR3 DNA sequence: TGTGCCAGCAGTTTATCGTGGCAGGGCTTTGAAGCTTTCTTT. J is TRBJ1-1 and V is TRBV27; possibly TRBD1 for D (5 bases). The length of the CDR3 is 14 residues. Deletions cut 0 bases from V and 7 bases from J, with 12 bases between. Germline V gives CDR1 MNHEY, CDR2 SMNVEV (reference sequence).

The table lists this clone with a few counts. The chain uses TRBV10-2 and TRBJ2-2, with D possibly TRBD2 on 6 matching bases. V shed 6 bases and J shed 5 bases, with 10 bases lying between them. Germline CDR1 WSHSY, CDR2 SAAADI. This CDR3 is built from 13 residues. CDR3 sequence reads: CASRRLVTGELFF. CDR3 DNA: TGCGCCAGCAGGAGACTAGTGACCGGGGAGCTGTTTTTT.

The chain uses TRBV18 and TRBJ2-2; 7 positions agree with TRBD1. This CDR3 contains 16 residues. The ends lost 6 bases at V and 7 bases at J; junction bases unmatched: 14. Per the germline V gene, CDR1 is KGHSH and CDR2 is LQKENI. The CDR3 protein is CASSYGQVGGGGELFF. CDR3 DNA: TGTGCCAGCTCGTACGGACAGGTTGGTGGCGGCGGGGAGCTGTTTTTT.

The chain recombines TRBV9 with TRBJ2-2, with TRBD2 matching 12 bases. CDR1 and CDR2 (germline): SGDLS, YYNGEE. This CDR3 contains 15 residues. With V trimmed by 4 bases and J by 5 bases, 3 bases remained unmatched. The CDR3 DNA reads TGTGCCAGCAGCTATGGACTAGCGGGGACCGGGGAGCTGTTTTTT. Its translation is CASSYGLAGTGELFF.

This sequence joins TRBV12-5 and TRBJ2-5; 8 bases map to TRBD2. This CDR3 has 17 residues. Germline V gene data show CDR1 as LGHNT and CDR2 as FRNRAP. V trimming: 6 bases; J trimming: 5 bases; junction bases outside the gene matches: 17. CDR3 in DNA: TGTGCTAGTGGAGATTCCGGGACTAGGATGTTCGGGGAGACCCAGTACTTC. This gives the protein CASGDSGTRMFGETQYF.

This chain connects TRBV2 to TRBJ2-1; D not resolved. The CDR3 consists of 13 residues. V lost 6 bases, J lost 0 bases, and 6 bases lay in between. Germline CDR1 reads SNHLY; CDR2 reads FYNNEI. CDR3 in amino acids: CASSRSSYNEQFF. As DNA, the CDR3 is TGTGCCAGCAGCCGGAGCTCCTACAATGAGCAGTTCTTC.

The V gene is TRBV19, the J gene TRBJ2-2; D gene ambiguous. This CDR3 has 13 residues. V lost 1 base, J lost 6 bases, and 6 bases lay in between. The germline V gene encodes CDR1 LNHDA and CDR2 SQIVND (reference sequence). CDR3 protein: CASSIVVPGELFF. The CDR3 DNA reads as TGTGCCAGTAGTATAGTAGTCCCCGGGGAGCTGTTTTTT.

The CDR3 here is CASSRDSNNEQFF. The CDR3 bases are TGCGCCAGCAGCCGGGACAGCAACAATGAGCAGTTCTTC. The chain joins TRBV4-1 to TRBJ2-1; 7 nucleotides agree with TRBD1. V lost 4 bases to trimming and J lost 5 bases; unmatched junction nucleotides: 2. The CDR3 loop spans 13 amino acids. CDR1 is MGHRA, CDR2 YSYEKL, per germline.

This clone was found once. The chain employs TRBV2 and TRBJ1-5; 7 positions match TRBD1. The CDR3 is 15 residues long. J was trimmed by 4 bases and V by 3 bases; bases with no gene match: 6. Per the germline V gene, CDR1 is SNHLY and CDR2 is FYNNEI. CDR3 sequence (DNA): TGTGCCAGCAGTGATCGAGGACAGGCTAATCAGCCCCAGCATTTT. As protein: CASSDRGQANQPQHF.

This chain connects TRBV19 to TRBJ2-7; 7 bases are shared with TRBD1. V lost 4 bases and J lost 3; bases outside the gene matches: 6. The CDR3 consists of 14 residues. The germline CDR1 and CDR2 sequences are LNHDA and SQIVND (reference sequence). CDR3 sequence reads: CASSRGGQDYEQYF. CDR3 nucleotides: TGTGCCAGTAGTAGAGGAGGACAGGACTACGAGCAGTACTTC.

The chain is built from TRBV19 and TRBJ2-7; 7 nucleotides match TRBD1. This CDR3 contains 13 residues. Germline values: CDR1 LNHDA, CDR2 SQIVND (reference sequence). J lost 5 bases, V lost 5 bases, and 6 bases had no gene match. The CDR3 region is CASSLDRANEQYF. The CDR3 coding sequence is TGTGCCAGTAGTCTCGACAGGGCAAACGAGCAGTACTTC.

The genes are TRBV7-6 and TRBJ2-7, with 12 bases lining up with TRBD1. Germline values: CDR1 SGHVS, CDR2 FNYEAQ. The length of the CDR3 is 19 residues. V shed 2 bases and J 2 bases; nucleotides not matched to a gene: 13. Written as DNA, the CDR3 is TGTGCCAGCAGCTTAAGGGGACAGGGGGCGCGCGGGGAAGCCTACGAGCAGTACTTC. The encoded protein is CASSLRGQGARGEAYEQYF.

This clone was observed a few times. The chain has TRBV14 and TRBJ1-2; D uncertain. This CDR3 contains 13 residues. Germline CDR1 is SGHDN and CDR2 is FVKESK. The V end was cut by 5 bases, the J end by 0 bases, with 7 bases between. CDR3 nucleotide sequence: TGTGCCAGCAGCTCCGTTCCTAACTATGGCTACACCTTC. The encoded protein is CASSSVPNYGYTF.

This clone was observed once. This sequence joins TRBV5-1 and TRBJ2-7; D unresolved. The V gene lost 1 base and the J gene lost 7 bases, with 9 bases spanning the gap. CDR1 and CDR2 (germline): SGHRS, YFSETQ. The length of the CDR3 is 12 residues. The CDR3 DNA sequence: TGCGCCAGCAGCTTGTTTCTCGGGGAGCAGTACTTC. Translated, it gives CASSLFLGEQYF.

The V call is TRBV30, the J call TRBJ2-1, with 15 bases that match TRBD2. Germline trimming cut 5 bases from V and 0 bases from J; bases unmatched to any gene: 5. Per germline, CDR1 GTSNPN and CDR2 SVGIG (reference sequence). The CDR3 length is 17 residues. The CDR3 sequence: CAWHGLAGGHSYNEQFF. Here the CDR3 DNA reads TGTGCCTGGCACGGACTAGCGGGAGGGCACTCCTACAATGAGCAGTTCTTC.

This clone was recorded at least ten times. The chain combines TRBV4-2 with TRBJ1-3; D remains ambiguous. Germline values: CDR1 LGHNA, CDR2 YNFKEQ. The CDR3 totals 16 residues. The V end lost 0 bases, the J end lost 1 base, and 10 bases lay between the germline ends. This CDR3 reads CASSQDWAQSGNTIYF. The CDR3 bases are TGTGCCAGCAGCCAAGATTGGGCCCAGTCTGGAAACACCATATATTTT.

V usage is TRBV30 and J usage is TRBJ1-5; 7 nucleotides line up with TRBD1. This CDR3 is built from 14 residues. From germline, CDR1 is GTSNPN and CDR2 SVGIG (reference sequence). Trimming took 3 bases from V and 6 from J; bases not matched to a gene: 8. Written as DNA, the CDR3 is TGTGCCTGGAGCGCGGACAGGCCCGGTCAGCCCCAGCATTTT. Its translation is CAWSADRPGQPQHF.

The gene calls are TRBV19 and TRBJ2-7, with 11 bases that match TRBD1. The germline CDR1 and CDR2 sequences are LNHDA and SQIVND (reference sequence). V shed 2 bases, J shed 3 bases, and the junction held 6 bases outside the gene matches. CDR3 length: 16 amino acids. The CDR3 protein is CASSIRTGGSIYEQYF. The CDR3 nucleotides are TGTGCCAGTAGTATAAGGACAGGGGGCTCTATCTACGAGCAGTACTTC.

The chain has TRBV6-5 and TRBJ1-1; TRBD1 might be the D (5 bases). Germline V gene sequence: CDR1 MNHEY, CDR2 SVGAGI. The V end was cut by 6 bases, the J end by 1 base, with 12 bases between. This CDR3 region has 14 residues. The CDR3 region has the DNA TGTGCCAGCAGCCGAAACAGGAGGAACACTGAAGCTTTCTTT. As protein: CASSRNRRNTEAFF.

The chain uses TRBV27 and TRBJ1-2, with 9 bases lining up with TRBD1. The CDR3 extends over 13 amino acids. CDR1 and CDR2 from the germline V gene are MNHEY and SMNVEV (reference sequence). Trimming cost V 6 bases and J 7 bases; bases outside gene matches: 6. The CDR3 region is CASSPQGATGYTF. For the CDR3, the DNA is TGTGCCAGCAGCCCACAGGGGGCCACTGGCTACACCTTC.

This clone was seen many times. Other DNA variants within this sample encode the same CDR3. Written as DNA, the CDR3 is TGTGCCAGCAGCCCCGGGACTAGCGGTTCCTACGAGCAGTACTTC. This codes for CASSPGTSGSYEQYF. The chain links TRBV6-5 to TRBJ2-7; the match to TRBD2 covers 11 bases. Germline trimming cut 6 bases from V and 1 base from J; bases unmatched to any gene: 5. The CDR3 consists of 15 residues. The germline V gene has CDR1 MNHEY and CDR2 SVGAGI.